This note documents a single TCR beta chain sequence. Its antigen is not known. Time point in this sample: patch test 1, 2 weeks after DPC sensitization. The sample's treatment: therapeutic diphenylcyclopropenone sensitization with weekly scalp DPC. From whole blood left unfractionated, total RNA was extracted. This sample stems from a study of human T cells and chemical hapten exposure. Each CDR3 protein gets one entry after TCRdb re-called the RACE reads with MiXCR. There are some 190,000 distinct CDR3 sequences in the sample; around 22% occur only once, and approximately 6.7% lies in the top ten. Study findings and constraints: There were significantly more large CDR3 similarity clusters among expanded TCRs than among controls.

This CDR3 region has 16 residues. With 5 bases removed from V and 0 bases from J, the gap between germline ends came to 14 bases. Germline V gene lookup returns CDR1 SEHNR and CDR2 FQNEAQ (reference sequence). Sequenced here: whole blood, sampled in connection with sensitization to the hapten diphenylcyclopropenone (DPC). The V call is TRBV7-9, the J call TRBJ1-3, with a possible D match to TRBD1 (6 bases). The receptor comes from a woman between 50 and 59 years old with alopecia areata. Some clones in this sample may be carry-over from other donors' samples. The CDR3 reads CASSAQGQTSGNTIYF. The CDR3, as DNA: TGTGCCAGCAGCGCCCAAGGACAGACCTCTGGAAACACCATATATTTT. The variable domain in full, with the rest retrieved from reference TRBV7-9 and TRBJ1-3, is DTGVSQNPRHKITKRGQNVTFRCDPISEHNRLYWYRQTLGQGPEFLTYFQNEAQLEKSRLLSDRFSAERPKGSFSTLEIQRTEQGDSAMYLCASSAQGQTSGNTIYFGEGSWLTVV.